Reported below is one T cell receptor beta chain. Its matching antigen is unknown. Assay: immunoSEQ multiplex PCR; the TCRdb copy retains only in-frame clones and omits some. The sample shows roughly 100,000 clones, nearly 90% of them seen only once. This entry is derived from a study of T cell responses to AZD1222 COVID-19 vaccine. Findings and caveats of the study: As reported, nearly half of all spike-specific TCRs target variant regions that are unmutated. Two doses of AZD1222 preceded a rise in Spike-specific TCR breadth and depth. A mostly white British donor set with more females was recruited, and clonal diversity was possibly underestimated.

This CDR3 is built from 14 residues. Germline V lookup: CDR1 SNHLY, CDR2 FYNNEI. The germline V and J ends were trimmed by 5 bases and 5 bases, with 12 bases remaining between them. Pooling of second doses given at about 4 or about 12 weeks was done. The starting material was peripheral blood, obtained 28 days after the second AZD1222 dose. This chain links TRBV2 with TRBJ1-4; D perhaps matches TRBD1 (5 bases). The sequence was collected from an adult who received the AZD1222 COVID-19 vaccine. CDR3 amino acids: CASSRTRENEKLFF. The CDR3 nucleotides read TGTGCCAGCAGTCGGACAAGGGAAAATGAAAAACTGTTTTTT.